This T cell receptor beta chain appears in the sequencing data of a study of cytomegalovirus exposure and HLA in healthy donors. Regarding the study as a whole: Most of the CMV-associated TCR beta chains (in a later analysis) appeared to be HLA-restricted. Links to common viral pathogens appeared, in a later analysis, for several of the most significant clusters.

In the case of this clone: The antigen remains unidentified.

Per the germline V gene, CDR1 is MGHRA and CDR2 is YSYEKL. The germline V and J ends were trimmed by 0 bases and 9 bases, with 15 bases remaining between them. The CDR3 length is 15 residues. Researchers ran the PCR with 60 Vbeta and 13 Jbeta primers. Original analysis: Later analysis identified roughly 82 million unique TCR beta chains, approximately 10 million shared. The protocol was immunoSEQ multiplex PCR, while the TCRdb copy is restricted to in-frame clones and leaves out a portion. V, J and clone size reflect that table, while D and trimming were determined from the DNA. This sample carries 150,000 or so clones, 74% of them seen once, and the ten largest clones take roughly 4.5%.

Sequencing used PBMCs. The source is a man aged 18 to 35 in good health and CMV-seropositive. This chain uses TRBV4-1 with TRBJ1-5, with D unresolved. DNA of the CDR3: TGCGCCAGCAGCCAAGACTCAGGCCTCTCGGTGCCCCAGCATTTT. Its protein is CASSQDSGLSVPQHF.